This TCR beta chain was sequenced in a study of OX40 agonist ivuxolimab in advanced cancers. TCRdb keeps only in-frame clones here, not all; method: immunoSEQ multiplex PCR. Of around 83,000 clones detected, 90% to 95% appear once; the ten largest clones hold over 2%. Germline-derived CDR1 and CDR2 are MGHRA and YSYEKL. V lost 1 base and J 3 bases, leaving 10 bases between the germline ends. The CDR3 sequence is 14 residues long. The clonotype was recovered from an adult with an advanced solid tumor such as melanoma, head and neck, liver or kidney cancer. J is TRBJ2-7 and V is TRBV4-1, with no clear D. Material: CD4+ or CD8+ T cells sorted from blood, obtained in a trial of the OX40 agonist ivuxolimab. CDR3 in DNA: TGCGCCAGCAGCCAAGTTGAGCATCTCTACGAGCAGTACTTC. Translating it yields CASSQVEHLYEQYF.